This entry is about one T cell receptor (beta chain). The antigen remains undetermined. These data are taken from a study of T cells in Graves' hyperthyroidism and ophthalmopathy. Across the study: Prior to any treatment, at the point of initial diagnosis, peripheral blood was collected.

Authors of the study amplified TCR beta CDR3 regions from RNA transcripts. Researchers ran a first-round RT-PCR on the TCR CDR3 using the HTBI primer set. TCRdb re-derived calls from the multiplex PCR reads in MiXCR, one entry per CDR3 protein. The sample contains hundreds of thousands of distinct CDR3 sequences, less than 20% of which appear only once. Study results and limitations: In blood, most of the thyroid clonotypes expanded above 0.001 were also present.

Germline V gene sequence: CDR1 DFQATT, CDR2 SNEGSKA (reference sequence). V lost 0 bases, J lost 0 bases, and 6 bases stayed unmatched. There are 16 residues in the CDR3. Enrolled ophthalmopathy patients presented with a Clinical Activity Score of at least 3, a NOSPECS grade of at least 4, and disease duration under 3 months. Criteria for exclusion of patients were uncontrolled infection, other autoimmune disease, pregnancy or lactation. What was sequenced was blood. The receptor comes from a woman in her late teens or twenties with Graves' ophthalmopathy. V usage is TRBV20-1 and J usage is TRBJ2-5; TRBD2 aligns across 8 bases. The CDR3 loop reads CSAREWEAGDQETQYF. In DNA form, the CDR3 reads TGCAGTGCTAGAGAGTGGGAAGCGGGGGACCAAGAGACCCAGTACTTC.